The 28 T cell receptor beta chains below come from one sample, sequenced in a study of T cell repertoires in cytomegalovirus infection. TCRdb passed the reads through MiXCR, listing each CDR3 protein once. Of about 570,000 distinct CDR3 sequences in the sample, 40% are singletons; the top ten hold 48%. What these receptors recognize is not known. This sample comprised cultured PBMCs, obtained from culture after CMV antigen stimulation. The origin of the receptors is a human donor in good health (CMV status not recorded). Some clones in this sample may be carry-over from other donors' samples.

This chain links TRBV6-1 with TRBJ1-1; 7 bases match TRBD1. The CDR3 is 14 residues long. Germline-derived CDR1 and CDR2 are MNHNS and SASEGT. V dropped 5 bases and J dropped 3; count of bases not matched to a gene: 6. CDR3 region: CASSRDRADTEAFF. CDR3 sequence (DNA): TGTGCCAGCAGTAGAGACAGGGCGGACACTGAAGCTTTCTTT.

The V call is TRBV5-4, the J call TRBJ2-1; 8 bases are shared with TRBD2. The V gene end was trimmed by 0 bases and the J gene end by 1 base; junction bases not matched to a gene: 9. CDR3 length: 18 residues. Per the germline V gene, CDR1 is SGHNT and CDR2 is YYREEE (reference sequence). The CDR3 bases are TGTGCCAGCAGCTTGGCCGTGAGTAGCGGGGTATCCTACAATGAGCAGTTCTTC. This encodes CASSLAVSSGVSYNEQFF.

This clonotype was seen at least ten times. CDR3 sequence: CASSFPSGGYGTGHEQFF. CDR3 nucleotides: TGTGCCAGCAGTTTCCCCAGTGGTGGGTACGGGACCGGCCATGAGCAGTTCTTC. The rearrangement joins TRBV12-3 or TRBV12-4 to TRBJ2-1; D may correspond to TRBD1 or TRBD2 (5 bases each). V lost 3 bases, J lost 8 bases, and 26 bases lay in between. There are 18 residues in the CDR3.

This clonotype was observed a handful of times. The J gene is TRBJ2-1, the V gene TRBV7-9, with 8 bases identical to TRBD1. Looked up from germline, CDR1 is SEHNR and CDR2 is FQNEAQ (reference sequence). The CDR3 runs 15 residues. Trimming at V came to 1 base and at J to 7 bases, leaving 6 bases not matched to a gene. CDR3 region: CASSLVDRAVNEQFF. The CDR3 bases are TGTGCCAGCAGCTTAGTGGACAGGGCCGTGAATGAGCAGTTCTTC. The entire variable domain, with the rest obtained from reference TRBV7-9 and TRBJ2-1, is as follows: DTGVSQNPRHKITKRGQNVTFRCDPISEHNRLYWYRQTLGQGPEFLTYFQNEAQLEKSRLLSDRFSAERPKGSFSTLEIQRTEQGDSAMYLCASSLVDRAVNEQFFGPGTRLTVL.

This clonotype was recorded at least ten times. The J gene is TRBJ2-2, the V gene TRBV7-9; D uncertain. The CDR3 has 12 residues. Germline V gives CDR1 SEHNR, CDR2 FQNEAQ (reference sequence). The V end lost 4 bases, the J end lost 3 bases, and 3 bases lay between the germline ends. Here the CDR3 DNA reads TGTGCCAGCAGCTCCGACACCGGGGAGCTGTTTTTT. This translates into CASSSDTGELFF.

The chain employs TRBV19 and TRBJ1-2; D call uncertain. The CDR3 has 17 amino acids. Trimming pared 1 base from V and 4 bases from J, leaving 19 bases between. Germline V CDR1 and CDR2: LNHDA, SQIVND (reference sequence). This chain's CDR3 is CASSIVRATGLGYGYTF. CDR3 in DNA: TGTGCCAGTAGTATAGTCCGCGCCACGGGATTGGGCTATGGCTACACCTTC. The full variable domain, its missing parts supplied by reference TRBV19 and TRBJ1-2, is DGGITQSPKYLFRKEGQNVTLSCEQNLNHDAMYWYRQDPGQGLRLIYYSQIVNDFQKGDIAEGYSVSREKKESFPLTVTSAQKNPTAFYLCASSIVRATGLGYGYTFGSGTRLTVV.

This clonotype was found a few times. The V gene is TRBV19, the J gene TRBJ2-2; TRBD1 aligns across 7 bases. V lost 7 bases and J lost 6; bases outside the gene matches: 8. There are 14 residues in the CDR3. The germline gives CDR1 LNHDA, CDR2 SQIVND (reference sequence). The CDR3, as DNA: TGTGCCAGTACGCTAACTCAGGGGGCCGGGGAGCTGTTTTTT. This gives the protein CASTLTQGAGELFF.

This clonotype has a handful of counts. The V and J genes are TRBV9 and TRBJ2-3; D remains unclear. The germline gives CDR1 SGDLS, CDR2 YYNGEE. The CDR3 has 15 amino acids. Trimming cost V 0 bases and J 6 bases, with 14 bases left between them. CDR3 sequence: CASSVGSSERDTQYF. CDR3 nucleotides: TGTGCCAGCAGCGTAGGGTCATCTGAGAGGGATACGCAGTATTTT.

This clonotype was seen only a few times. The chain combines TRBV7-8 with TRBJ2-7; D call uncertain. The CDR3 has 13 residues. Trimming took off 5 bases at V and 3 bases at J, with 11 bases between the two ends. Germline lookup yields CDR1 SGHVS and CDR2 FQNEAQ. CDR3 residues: CASSLATYYEQYF. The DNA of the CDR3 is TGTGCCAGCAGCCTCGCTACCTACTACGAGCAGTACTTC.

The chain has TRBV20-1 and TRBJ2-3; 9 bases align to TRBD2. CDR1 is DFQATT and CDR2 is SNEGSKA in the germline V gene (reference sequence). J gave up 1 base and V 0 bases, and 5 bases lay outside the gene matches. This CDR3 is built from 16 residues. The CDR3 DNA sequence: TGCAGTGCTAGAGACCGACTAGCGGCCCGCACAGATACGCAGTATTTT. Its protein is CSARDRLAARTDTQYF.

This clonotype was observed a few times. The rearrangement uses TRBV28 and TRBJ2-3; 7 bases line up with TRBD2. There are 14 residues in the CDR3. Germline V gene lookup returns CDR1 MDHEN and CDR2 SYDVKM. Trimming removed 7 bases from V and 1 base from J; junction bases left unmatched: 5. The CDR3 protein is CASTPGGRTDTQYF. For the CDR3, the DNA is TGTGCCAGCACCCCGGGAGGCCGCACAGATACGCAGTATTTT. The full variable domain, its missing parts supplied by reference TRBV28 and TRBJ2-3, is DVKVTQSSRYLVKRTGEKVFLECVQDMDHENMFWYRQDPGLGLRLIYFSYDVKMKEKGDIPEGYSVSREKKERFSLILESASTNQTSMYLCASTPGGRTDTQYFGPGTRLTVL.

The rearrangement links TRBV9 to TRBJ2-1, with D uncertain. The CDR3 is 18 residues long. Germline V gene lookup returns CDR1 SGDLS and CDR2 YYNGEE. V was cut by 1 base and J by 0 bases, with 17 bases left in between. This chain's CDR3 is CASSVNEEALSSYNEQFF. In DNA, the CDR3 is TGTGCCAGCAGCGTAAATGAGGAAGCGCTGAGCTCCTACAATGAGCAGTTCTTC.

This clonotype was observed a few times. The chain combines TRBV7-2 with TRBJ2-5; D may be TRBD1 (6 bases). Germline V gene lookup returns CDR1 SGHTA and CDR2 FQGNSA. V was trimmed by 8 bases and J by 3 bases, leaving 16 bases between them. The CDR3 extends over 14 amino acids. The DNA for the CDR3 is TGTGCCAGCGGTATAGGGTCAGGGGAAGAGACCCAGTACTTC. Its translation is CASGIGSGEETQYF.

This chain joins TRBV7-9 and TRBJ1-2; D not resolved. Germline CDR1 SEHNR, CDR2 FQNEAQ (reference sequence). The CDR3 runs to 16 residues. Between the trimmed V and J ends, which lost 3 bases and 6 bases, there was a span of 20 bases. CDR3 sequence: CASSFRSAVTTNGYTF. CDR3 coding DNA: TGTGCCAGCAGCTTCCGCTCGGCAGTTACCACTAATGGCTACACCTTC.

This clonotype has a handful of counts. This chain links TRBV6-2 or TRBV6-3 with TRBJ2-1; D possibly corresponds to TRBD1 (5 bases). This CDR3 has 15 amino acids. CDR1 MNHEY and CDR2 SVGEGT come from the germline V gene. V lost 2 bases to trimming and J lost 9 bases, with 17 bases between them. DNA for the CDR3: TGTGCCAGCAGTTACCGTCTCGGACACAAGGGTGAGCAGTTCTTC. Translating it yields CASSYRLGHKGEQFF.

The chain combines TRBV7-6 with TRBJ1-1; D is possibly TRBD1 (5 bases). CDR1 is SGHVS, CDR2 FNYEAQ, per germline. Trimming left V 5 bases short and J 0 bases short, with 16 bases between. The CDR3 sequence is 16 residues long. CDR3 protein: CASSPVTAMMNTEAFF. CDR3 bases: TGTGCCAGCAGCCCGGTGACAGCCATGATGAACACTGAAGCTTTCTTT.

The CDR3 region is CSARTGTGTGYTF. The CDR3, as DNA: TGCAGTGCTAGGACTGGGACAGGGACAGGCTACACCTTC. This chain uses TRBV20-1 with TRBJ1-2, with TRBD1 matching over 9 bases. From germline, CDR1 is DFQATT and CDR2 SNEGSKA (reference sequence). V lost 3 bases, J lost 8 bases, and 7 bases stayed unmatched. The CDR3 consists of 13 residues.

CDR3 sequence (DNA): TGTGCCAGCAGCTTGGCGCCAGGCGGGGGGAGCACAGATACGCAGTATTTT. Its translation is CASSLAPGGGSTDTQYF. The rearrangement links TRBV5-4 to TRBJ2-3, with 8 bases identical to TRBD2. CDR1 is SGHNT, CDR2 YYREEE, per germline (reference sequence). Trimming took 0 bases from V and 0 from J; bases not matched to a gene: 6. The CDR3 is 17 amino acids.

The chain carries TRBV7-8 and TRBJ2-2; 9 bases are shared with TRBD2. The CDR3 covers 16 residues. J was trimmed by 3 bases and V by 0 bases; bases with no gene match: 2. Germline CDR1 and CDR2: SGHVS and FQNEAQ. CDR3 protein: CASSLAVAGDTGELFF. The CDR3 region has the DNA TGTGCCAGCAGCTTAGCGGTAGCGGGAGACACCGGGGAGCTGTTTTTT.

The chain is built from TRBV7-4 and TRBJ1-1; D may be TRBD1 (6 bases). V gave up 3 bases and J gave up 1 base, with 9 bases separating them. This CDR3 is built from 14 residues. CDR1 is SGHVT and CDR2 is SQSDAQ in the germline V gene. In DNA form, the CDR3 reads TGTGCCAGCAGCTTGGGACACCAGAACACTGAAGCTTTCTTT. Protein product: CASSLGHQNTEAFF.

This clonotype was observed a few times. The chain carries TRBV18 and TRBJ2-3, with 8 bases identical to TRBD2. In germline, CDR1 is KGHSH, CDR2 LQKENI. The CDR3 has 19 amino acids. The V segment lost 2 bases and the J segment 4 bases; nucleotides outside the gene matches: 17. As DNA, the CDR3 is TGTGCCAGCTCACCAGTGGGGCTAGCGGGCACATTCCCCCCAGATACGCAGTATTTT. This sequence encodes CASSPVGLAGTFPPDTQYF.

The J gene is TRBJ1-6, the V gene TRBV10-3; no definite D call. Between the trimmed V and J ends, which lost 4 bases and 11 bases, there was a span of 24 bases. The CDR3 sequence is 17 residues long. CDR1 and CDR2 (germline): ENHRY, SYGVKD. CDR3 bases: TGTGCCATCAGTGGCCCAGAAGCTGGTGAAGACGGAGCACCCCTCCACTTT. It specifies CAISGPEAGEDGAPLHF.

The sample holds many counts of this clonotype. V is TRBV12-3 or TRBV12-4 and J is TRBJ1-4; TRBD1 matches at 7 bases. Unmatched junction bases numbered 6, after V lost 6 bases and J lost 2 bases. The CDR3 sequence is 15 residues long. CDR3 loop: CASSANRGTNEKLFF. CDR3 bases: TGTGCCAGCAGCGCCAACAGGGGCACTAATGAAAAACTGTTTTTT.

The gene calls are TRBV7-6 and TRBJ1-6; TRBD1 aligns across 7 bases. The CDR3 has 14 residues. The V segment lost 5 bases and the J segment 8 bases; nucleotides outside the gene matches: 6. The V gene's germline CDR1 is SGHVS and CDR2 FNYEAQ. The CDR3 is CASSIRTGDSPLHF. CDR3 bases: TGTGCCAGCAGCATCCGGACAGGAGATTCACCCCTCCACTTT.

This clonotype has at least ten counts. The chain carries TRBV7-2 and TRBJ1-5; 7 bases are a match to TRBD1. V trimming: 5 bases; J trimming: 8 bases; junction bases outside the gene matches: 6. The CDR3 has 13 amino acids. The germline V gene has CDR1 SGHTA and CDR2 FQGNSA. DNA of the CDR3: TGTGCCAGCAGCGGAGACAGGGCGGAGCCCCAGCATTTT. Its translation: CASSGDRAEPQHF. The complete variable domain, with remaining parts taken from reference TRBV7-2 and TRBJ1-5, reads GAGVSQSPSNKVTEKGKDVELRCDPISGHTALYWYRQSLGQGLEFLIYFQGNSAPDKSGLPSDRFSAERTGGSVSTLTIQRTQQEDSAVYLCASSGDRAEPQHFGDGTRLSIL.

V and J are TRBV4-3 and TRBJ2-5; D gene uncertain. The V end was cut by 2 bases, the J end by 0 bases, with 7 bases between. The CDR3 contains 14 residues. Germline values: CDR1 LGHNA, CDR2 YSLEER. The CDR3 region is CASSQSLYQETQYF. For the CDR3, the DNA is TGCGCCAGCAGCCAATCACTATACCAAGAGACCCAGTACTTC.

Here the CDR3 reads CASSSMTGDAYEQYF. In DNA, the CDR3 is TGTGCCAGCAGCTCAATGACAGGAGATGCCTACGAGCAGTACTTC. V is TRBV7-6 and J is TRBJ2-7; the D gene is possibly TRBD1 (6 bases). The V and J ends lost 4 bases and 2 bases respectively, with 15 bases between them. In germline, CDR1 is SGHVS, CDR2 FNYEAQ. The length of the CDR3 is 15 residues.

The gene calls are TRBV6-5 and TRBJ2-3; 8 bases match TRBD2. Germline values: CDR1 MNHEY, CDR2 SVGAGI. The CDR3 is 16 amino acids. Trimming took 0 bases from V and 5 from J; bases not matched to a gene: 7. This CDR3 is CASSYSSGSLVDTQYF. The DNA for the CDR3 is TGTGCCAGCAGTTACTCGAGCGGGAGTTTGGTAGATACGCAGTATTTT.